This T cell receptor (beta chain) came from a study of radiation and T cells in renal cell carcinoma. Assay: immunoSEQ multiplex PCR; the TCRdb copy retains only in-frame clones and omits some. This repertoire shows tens of thousands of clones, around four fifths found once; its top ten account for 9.4%. Documented time point: blood 4 weeks post-SBRT, at nephrectomy. Treatment given: 15 Gy SBRT to primary tumor, nephrectomy 4 weeks later. The origin of this receptor is a man in his fifties or sixties with renal cell carcinoma. This specimen consisted of blood, obtained from a patient whose treatment included radiotherapy and nephrectomy.

For the CDR3, the DNA is TGCAGCGTGCGGACTAGCGGGAGTGGTGCAGATACGCAGTATTTT. Amino acids: CSVRTSGSGADTQYF. This chain connects TRBV29-1 to TRBJ2-3, with 13 bases fitting TRBD2. The CDR3 loop spans 15 amino acids. V lost 6 bases and J lost 4; bases outside the gene matches: 7. Looked up from germline, CDR1 is SQVTM and CDR2 is ANQGSEA.